The clone carrying this T cell receptor beta chain was recorded a few times. What it binds is not known. This sample stems from a study of blood T cells in healthy people across ages. Study-wide results and caveats: CMV infection status of these donors was not known. Fewer expanded clones and more diversity marked long-lived versus aged donors.

The CDR3 spans 18 residues. Germline V gene data show CDR1 as MNHEY and CDR2 as SVGAGI. A second PCR, run for about 6 to 11 cycles, used a sample-barcoded 5' primer plus a J-beta primer mix. Tags on each cDNA molecule came from a template-switch adaptor with 12 random nucleotides. Sequencing of every sample gave 2.5 million or more CDR3-containing paired-end reads. TCRdb reprocessed the 5' RACE reads via MiXCR and lists one record per CDR3 protein. Here the sample spans roughly 800,000 distinct CDR3 sequences, 40% to 65% being singletons. This TCR derives from a man older than 75 in good health. The sample taken for sequencing was blood. The gene calls are TRBV6-5 and TRBJ2-4; D perhaps matches TRBD2 (5 bases). Near its end, the DNA agrees better with TRBJ2-7, so the J call may be wrong. CDR3 DNA sequence: TGTGCCAGCAGTTACTCCCCTGAGGGCGGGCCCCCGGCCTACGAGCAGTACTTC. Encoded protein: CASSYSPEGGPPAYEQYF.